The 8 T cell receptor beta chains below come from one sample, sequenced in a study of blood T cells in healthy people across ages. The use of a sample-barcoded 5' primer and a J-beta primer mix characterized a second PCR of roughly 7 to 12 cycles. A single record per CDR3 protein comes from TCRdb applying MiXCR to the 5' RACE reads. Among around 790,000 distinct CDR3 sequences listed, around 42% were seen once. The sequenced sample consisted of blood. These TCRs come from a man between 60 and 70 years old in good health.

This clonotype was picked up one time. This chain uses TRBV5-5 with TRBJ2-7; weak D call: TRBD2 (5 bases). The germline gives CDR1 SGHKS, CDR2 YYEKEE (reference sequence). Trimming shortened V by 4 bases and J by 4 bases, and 15 bases separated the two germline ends. CDR3 length: 14 residues. Here the CDR3 DNA reads TGTGCCAGCAGCACTGCGGGCGGTCGATACGAGCAGTACTTC. Encoded protein: CASSTAGGRYEQYF. Based on the CDR3 plus reference TRBV5-5 and TRBJ2-7, the full variable domain is DAGVTQSPTHLIKTRGQQVTLRCSPISGHKSVSWYQQVLGQGPQFIFQYYEKEERGRGNFPDRFSARQFPNYSSELNVNALLLGDSALYLCASSTAGGRYEQYFGPGTRLTVT.

The V call is TRBV5-1, the J call TRBJ1-1, with a tentative D call TRBD1 (5 bases). Germline CDR1 is SGHRS and CDR2 is YFSETQ. V was cut by 7 bases and J by 0 bases, with 13 bases left in between. The CDR3 covers 14 residues. The CDR3 DNA follows: TGCGCCAGCCTCGAGGGGAGTATGAACACTGAAGCTTTCTTT. Translation: CASLEGSMNTEAFF.

In this sample, this clonotype turned up a few times. The rearrangement uses TRBV27 and TRBJ2-5, with 7 bases identical to TRBD2. Germline-derived CDR1 and CDR2 are MNHEY and SMNVEV (reference sequence). The CDR3 consists of 13 residues. V lost 7 bases and J lost 4; bases outside the gene matches: 6. This chain's CDR3 is CASMTGGLETQYF. CDR3 nucleotides: TGTGCCAGCATGACGGGGGGATTAGAGACCCAGTACTTC.

The rearrangement uses TRBV9 and TRBJ2-1; 7 bases are shared with TRBD1. Trimming at V came to 3 bases and at J to 4 bases, leaving 7 bases not matched to a gene. Germline V gene data show CDR1 as SGDLS and CDR2 as YYNGEE. The CDR3 extends over 15 amino acids. This CDR3 reads CASSEDRALYNEQFF. CDR3 DNA: TGTGCCAGCAGCGAAGACAGGGCCTTATACAATGAGCAGTTCTTC. Filled out from reference TRBV9 and TRBJ2-1, the complete variable domain reads DSGVTQTPKHLITATGQRVTLRCSPRSGDLSVYWYQQSLDQGLQFLIQYYNGEERAKGNILERFSAQQFPDLHSELNLSSLELGDSALYFCASSEDRALYNEQFFGPGTRLTVL.

This clonotype was detected a few times. This chain connects TRBV27 to TRBJ2-2; D is uncertain. V lost 5 bases and J lost 5, with 12 bases in between. The CDR3 length is 14 residues. Germline CDR1 is MNHEY and CDR2 is SMNVEV (reference sequence). The CDR3 sequence is CASSIDRVTGELFF. The CDR3 DNA follows: TGTGCCAGCAGTATTGATCGAGTGACCGGGGAGCTGTTTTTT.

This clonotype occurred a few times. The chain carries TRBV6-2 or TRBV6-3 and TRBJ2-1; 11 bases agree with TRBD2. The junction had 7 bases not matched to a gene; V was cut back by 5 bases and J by 7 bases. The CDR3 runs to 15 residues. Germline V gives CDR1 MNHEY, CDR2 SVGEGT. The CDR3 bases are TGTGCCAGCAGTCCACTAGCGGGGGCCACGAATGAGCAGTTCTTC. It is translated as CASSPLAGATNEQFF.

Ten or more counts support this clonotype. The chain recombines TRBV5-1 with TRBJ2-1; 10 bases are a match to TRBD1. Germline lookup yields CDR1 SGHRS and CDR2 YFSETQ. V lost 4 bases to trimming and J lost 8 bases; unmatched junction nucleotides: 9. The CDR3 has 15 amino acids. CDR3 amino acids: CASSLTTGGLDEQFF. The CDR3 coding sequence is TGCGCCAGCAGCCTAACGACAGGGGGCTTGGATGAGCAGTTCTTC.

The chain has TRBV12-3 or TRBV12-4 and TRBJ2-7; D not resolved. Between the trimmed V and J ends, which lost 6 bases and 1 base, there was a span of 13 bases. The CDR3 length is 14 residues. The CDR3 coding sequence is TGTGCCAGCAGACGACAAGAGATTTCCTACGAGCAGTACTTC. Translating it yields CASRRQEISYEQYF.